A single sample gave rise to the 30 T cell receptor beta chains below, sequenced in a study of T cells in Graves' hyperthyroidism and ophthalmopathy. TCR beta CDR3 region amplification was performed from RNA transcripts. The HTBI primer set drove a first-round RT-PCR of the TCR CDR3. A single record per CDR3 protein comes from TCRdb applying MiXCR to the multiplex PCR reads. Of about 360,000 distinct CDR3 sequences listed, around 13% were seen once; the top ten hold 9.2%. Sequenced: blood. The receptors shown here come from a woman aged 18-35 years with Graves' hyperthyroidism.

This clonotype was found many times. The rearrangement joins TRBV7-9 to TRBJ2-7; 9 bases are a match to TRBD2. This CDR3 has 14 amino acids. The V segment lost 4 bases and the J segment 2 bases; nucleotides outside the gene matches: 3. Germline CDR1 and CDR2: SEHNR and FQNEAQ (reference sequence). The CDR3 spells CASSSAGGAYEQYF. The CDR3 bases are TGTGCCAGCAGCTCGGCGGGGGGGGCCTACGAGCAGTACTTC.

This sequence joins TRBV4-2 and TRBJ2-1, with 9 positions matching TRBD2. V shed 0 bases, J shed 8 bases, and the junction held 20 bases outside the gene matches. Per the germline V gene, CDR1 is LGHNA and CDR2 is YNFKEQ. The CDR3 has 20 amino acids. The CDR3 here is CASSQELLAGFRLEGHEQFF. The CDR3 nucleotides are TGTGCCAGCAGCCAAGAGCTACTAGCGGGTTTCCGCCTCGAGGGGCATGAGCAGTTCTTC.

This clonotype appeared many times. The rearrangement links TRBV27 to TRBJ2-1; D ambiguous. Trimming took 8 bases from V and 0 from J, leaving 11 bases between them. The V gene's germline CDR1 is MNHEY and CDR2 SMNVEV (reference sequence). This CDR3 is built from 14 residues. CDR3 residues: CASWTRSSYNEQFF. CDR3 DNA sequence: TGTGCCAGCTGGACGAGGAGCTCCTACAATGAGCAGTTCTTC.

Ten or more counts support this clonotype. The CDR3 coding sequence is TGCAGTGCGGCGAATTCAGGCTTCTACAATGAGCAGTTCTTC. It specifies CSAANSGFYNEQFF. This chain uses TRBV20-1 with TRBJ2-1, with D hard to call. CDR1 and CDR2 from the germline V gene are DFQATT and SNEGSKA (reference sequence). The CDR3 is 14 amino acids. Trimming cost V 6 bases and J 3 bases, with 15 bases left between them.

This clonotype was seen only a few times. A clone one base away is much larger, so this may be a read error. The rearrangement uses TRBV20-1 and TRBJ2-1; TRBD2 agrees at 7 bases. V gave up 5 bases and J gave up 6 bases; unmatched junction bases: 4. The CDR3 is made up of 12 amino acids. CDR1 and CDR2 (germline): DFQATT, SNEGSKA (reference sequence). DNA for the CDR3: TGCAGTGCTTGGAGCGGGGCCAATGAGCAGTTCTTC. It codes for CSAWSGANEQFF.

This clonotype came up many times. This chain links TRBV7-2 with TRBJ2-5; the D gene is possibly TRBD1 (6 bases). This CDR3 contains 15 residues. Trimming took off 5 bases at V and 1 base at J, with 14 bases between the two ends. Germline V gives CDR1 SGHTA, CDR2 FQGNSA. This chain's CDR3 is CASSPPGTPQETQYF. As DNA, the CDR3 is TGTGCCAGCAGCCCTCCCGGGACACCCCAAGAGACCCAGTACTTC.

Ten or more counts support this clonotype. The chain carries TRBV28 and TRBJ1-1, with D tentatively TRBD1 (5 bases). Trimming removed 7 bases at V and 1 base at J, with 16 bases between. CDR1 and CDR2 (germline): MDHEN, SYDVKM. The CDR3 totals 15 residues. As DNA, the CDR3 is TGTGCCAGCAAAATCTACCCGGGGGGGAACACTGAAGCTTTCTTT. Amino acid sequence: CASKIYPGGNTEAFF.

This chain's CDR3 is CASSQELYGPYEQYF. The CDR3 nucleotides are TGCGCCAGCAGCCAAGAACTATACGGACCCTACGAGCAGTACTTC. The chain is built from TRBV4-3 and TRBJ2-7, with D uncertain. With 0 bases removed from V and 2 bases from J, the gap between germline ends came to 11 bases. Germline V lookup: CDR1 LGHNA, CDR2 YSLEER. The CDR3 runs to 15 residues.

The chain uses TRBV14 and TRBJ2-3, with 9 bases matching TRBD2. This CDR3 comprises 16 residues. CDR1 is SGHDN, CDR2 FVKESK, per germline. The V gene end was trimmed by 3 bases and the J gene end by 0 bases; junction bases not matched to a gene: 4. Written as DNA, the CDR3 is TGTGCCAGCAGCCACCGGACTAGCGTTAGCACAGATACGCAGTATTTT. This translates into CASSHRTSVSTDTQYF.

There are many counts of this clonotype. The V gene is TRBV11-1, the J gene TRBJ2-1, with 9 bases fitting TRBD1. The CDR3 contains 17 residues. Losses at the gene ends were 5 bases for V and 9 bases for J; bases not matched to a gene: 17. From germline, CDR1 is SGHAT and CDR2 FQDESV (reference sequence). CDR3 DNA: TGTGCCAGCAGCCAGACGGGACAGGGACTCGTTCCCCCTGAGCAGTTCTTC. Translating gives CASSQTGQGLVPPEQFF.

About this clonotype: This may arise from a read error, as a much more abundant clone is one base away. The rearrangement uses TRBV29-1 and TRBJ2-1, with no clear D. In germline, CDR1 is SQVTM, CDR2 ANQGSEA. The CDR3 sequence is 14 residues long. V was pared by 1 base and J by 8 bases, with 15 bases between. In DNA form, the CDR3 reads TGCAGCGTTGAAGGCCCTAGAGGACCCGATGAGCAGTTCTTC. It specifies CSVEGPRGPDEQFF.

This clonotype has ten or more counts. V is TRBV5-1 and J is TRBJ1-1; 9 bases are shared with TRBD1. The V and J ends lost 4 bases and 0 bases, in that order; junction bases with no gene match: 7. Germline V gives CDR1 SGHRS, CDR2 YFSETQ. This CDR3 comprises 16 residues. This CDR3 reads CASSIRQGGVNTEAFF. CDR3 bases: TGCGCCAGCAGCATAAGACAGGGGGGTGTGAACACTGAAGCTTTCTTT. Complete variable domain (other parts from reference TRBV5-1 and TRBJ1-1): KAGVTQTPRYLIKTRGQQVTLSCSPISGHRSVSWYQQTPGQGLQFLFEYFSETQRNKGNFPGRFSGRQFSNSRSEMNVSTLELGDSALYLCASSIRQGGVNTEAFFGQGTRLTVV.

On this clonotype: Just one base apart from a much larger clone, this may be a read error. The CDR3 DNA sequence: TGTGCTAGCAGCCCCGCGGGACTTAGCTCCTACAATGAGCAGTACTTC. It encodes CASSPAGLSSYNEQYF. V usage is TRBV7-7 and J usage is TRBJ2-1; possibly TRBD2 for D (6 bases). The end of the DNA fits TRBJ2-7 better, so the J call may be wrong. This CDR3 is built from 16 residues. From germline, CDR1 is SSHAT and CDR2 FNYEAQ (reference sequence).

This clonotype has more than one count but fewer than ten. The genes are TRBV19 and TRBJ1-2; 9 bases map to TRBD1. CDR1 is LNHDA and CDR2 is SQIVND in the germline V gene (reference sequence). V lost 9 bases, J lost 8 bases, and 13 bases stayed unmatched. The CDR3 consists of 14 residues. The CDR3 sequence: CASTILTGGNGYTF. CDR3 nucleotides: TGTGCCAGCACCATCTTGACAGGGGGTAACGGCTACACCTTC.

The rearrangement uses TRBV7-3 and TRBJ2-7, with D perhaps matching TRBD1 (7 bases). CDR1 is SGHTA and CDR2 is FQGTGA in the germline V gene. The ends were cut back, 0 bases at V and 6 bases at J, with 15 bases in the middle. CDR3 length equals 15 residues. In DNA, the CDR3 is TGTGCCAGCAGCTTAACAGGAGGGGGCGCAGGCGAGCAGTACTTC. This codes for CASSLTGGGAGEQYF.

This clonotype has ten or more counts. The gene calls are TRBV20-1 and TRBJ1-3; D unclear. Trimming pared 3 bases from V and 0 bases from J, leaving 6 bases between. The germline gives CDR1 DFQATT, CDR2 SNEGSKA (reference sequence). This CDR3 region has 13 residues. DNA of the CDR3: TGCAGTGCTAGGATGAACTCTGGAAACACCATATATTTT. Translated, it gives CSARMNSGNTIYF.

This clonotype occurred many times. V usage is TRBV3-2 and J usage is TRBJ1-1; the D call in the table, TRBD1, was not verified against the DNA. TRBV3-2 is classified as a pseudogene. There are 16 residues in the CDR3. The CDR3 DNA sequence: TGTGCCAGCAGCCCCGAGAGAGGGATAGGGGACCCTGAAGCTTTCTTT. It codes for CASSPERGIGDPEAFF.

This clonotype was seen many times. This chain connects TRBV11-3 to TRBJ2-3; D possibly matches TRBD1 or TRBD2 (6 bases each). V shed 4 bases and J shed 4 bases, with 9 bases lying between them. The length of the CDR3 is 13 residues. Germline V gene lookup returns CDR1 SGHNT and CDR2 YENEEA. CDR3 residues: CASSSEGADTQYF. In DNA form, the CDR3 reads TGTGCCAGCAGCTCGGAGGGGGCAGATACGCAGTATTTT. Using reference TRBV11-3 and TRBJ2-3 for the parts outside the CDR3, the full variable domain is EAGVVQSPRYKIIEKKQPVAFWCNPISGHNTLYWYLQNLGQGPELLIRYENEEAVDDSQLPKDRFSAERLKGVDSTLKIQPAELGDSAVYLCASSSEGADTQYFGPGTRLTVL.

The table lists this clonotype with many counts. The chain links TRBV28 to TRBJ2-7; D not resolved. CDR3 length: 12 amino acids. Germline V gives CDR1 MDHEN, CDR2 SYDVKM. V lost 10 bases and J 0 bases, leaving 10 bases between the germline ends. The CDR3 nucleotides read TGTGCCACCCTAAACCCCTCCTACGAGCAGTACTTC. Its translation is CATLNPSYEQYF.

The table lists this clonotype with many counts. The CDR3 region has the DNA TGTGCCAGCAGCTTAGGGGGACAAACCTACGAGCAGTACTTC. As protein: CASSLGGQTYEQYF. The chain has TRBV7-9 and TRBJ2-7; perhaps TRBD1 as D (6 bases). Deletions cut 1 base from V and 2 bases from J, with 9 bases between. CDR1 is SEHNR, CDR2 FQNEAQ, per germline (reference sequence). This CDR3 has 14 amino acids.

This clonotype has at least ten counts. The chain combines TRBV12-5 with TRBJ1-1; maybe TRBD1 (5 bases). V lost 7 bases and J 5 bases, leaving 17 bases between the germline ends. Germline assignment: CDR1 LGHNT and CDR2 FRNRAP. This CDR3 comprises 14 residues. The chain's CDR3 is CASARGRGRTEAFF. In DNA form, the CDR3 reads TGTGCTAGTGCCCGAGGGAGGGGAAGGACTGAAGCTTTCTTT.

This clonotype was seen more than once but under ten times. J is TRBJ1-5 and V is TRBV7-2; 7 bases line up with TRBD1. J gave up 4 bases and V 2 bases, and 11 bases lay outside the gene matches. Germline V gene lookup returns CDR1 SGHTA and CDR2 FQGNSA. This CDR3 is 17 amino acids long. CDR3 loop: CASSLSADRKRNQPQHF. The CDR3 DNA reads TGTGCCAGCAGCTTATCCGCGGACAGGAAAAGAAATCAGCCCCAGCATTTT.

The CDR3 here is CAISESETGNTIYF. Written as DNA, the CDR3 is TGTGCCATCAGTGAGTCGGAAACTGGAAACACCATATATTTT. This chain uses TRBV10-3 with TRBJ1-3, with D hard to call. V was trimmed by 0 bases and J by 2 bases, leaving 5 bases between them. Germline V CDR1 and CDR2: ENHRY, SYGVKD. This CDR3 contains 14 residues.

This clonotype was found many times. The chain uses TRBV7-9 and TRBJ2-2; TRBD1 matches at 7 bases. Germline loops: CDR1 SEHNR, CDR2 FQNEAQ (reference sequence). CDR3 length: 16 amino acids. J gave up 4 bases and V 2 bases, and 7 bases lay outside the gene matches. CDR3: CASSLKGTVPTGELFF. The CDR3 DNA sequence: TGTGCCAGCAGCTTAAAGGGGACAGTTCCCACCGGGGAGCTGTTTTTT. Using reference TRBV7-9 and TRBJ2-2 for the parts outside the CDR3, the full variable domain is DTGVSQNPRHKITKRGQNVTFRCDPISEHNRLYWYRQTLGQGPEFLTYFQNEAQLEKSRLLSDRFSAERPKGSFSTLEIQRTEQGDSAMYLCASSLKGTVPTGELFFGEGSRLTVL.

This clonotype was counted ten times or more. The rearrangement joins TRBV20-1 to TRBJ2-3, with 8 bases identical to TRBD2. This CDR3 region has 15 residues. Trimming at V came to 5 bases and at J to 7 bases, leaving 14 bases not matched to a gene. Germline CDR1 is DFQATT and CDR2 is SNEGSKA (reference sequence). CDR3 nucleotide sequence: TGCAGTGCTCGTAGGAGCGGGGGTGATCTAAATACGCAGTATTTT. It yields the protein CSARRSGGDLNTQYF.

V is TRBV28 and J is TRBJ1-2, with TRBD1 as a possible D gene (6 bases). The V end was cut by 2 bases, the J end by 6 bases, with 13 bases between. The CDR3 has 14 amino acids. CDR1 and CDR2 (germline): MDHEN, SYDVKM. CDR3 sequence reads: CASSLGGSLDGYTF. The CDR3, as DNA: TGTGCCAGCAGTTTAGGGGGCAGCCTTGATGGCTACACCTTC.

CDR3: CASSRVRGVGLSEQFF. CDR3 in DNA: TGTGCCAGCAGCCGCGTGCGGGGGGTGGGGTTGTCGGAGCAGTTCTTC. This chain uses TRBV7-8 with TRBJ2-1; 8 nucleotides agree with TRBD2. The CDR3 runs 16 residues. Trimming took 5 bases from V and 10 from J; bases not matched to a gene: 16. Germline values: CDR1 SGHVS, CDR2 FQNEAQ.

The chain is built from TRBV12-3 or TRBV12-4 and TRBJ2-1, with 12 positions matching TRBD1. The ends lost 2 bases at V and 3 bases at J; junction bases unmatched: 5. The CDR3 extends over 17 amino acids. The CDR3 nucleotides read TGTGCCAGCAGTTTATGGGGGACAGGGGGCAACTACAATGAGCAGTTCTTC. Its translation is CASSLWGTGGNYNEQFF.

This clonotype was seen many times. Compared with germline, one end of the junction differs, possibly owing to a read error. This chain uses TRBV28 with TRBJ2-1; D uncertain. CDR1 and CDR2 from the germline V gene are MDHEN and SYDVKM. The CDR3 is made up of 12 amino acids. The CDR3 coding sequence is TGCGCCAGCAGCTTTCTAGGGAATGAGCAGTTCTTC. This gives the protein CASSFLGNEQFF. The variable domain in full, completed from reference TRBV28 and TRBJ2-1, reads DVKVTQSSRYLVKRTGEKVFLECVQDMDHENMFWYRQDPGLGLRLIYFSYDVKMKEKGDIPEGYSVSREKKERFSLILESASTNQTSMYLCASSFLGNEQFFGPGTRLTVL.

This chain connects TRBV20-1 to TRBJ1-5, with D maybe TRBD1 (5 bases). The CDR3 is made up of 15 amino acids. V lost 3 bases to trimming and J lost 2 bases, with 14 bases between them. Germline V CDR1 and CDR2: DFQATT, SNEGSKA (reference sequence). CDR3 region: CSARSGESGNQPQHF. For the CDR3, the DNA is TGCAGTGCTAGGTCGGGGGAATCGGGCAATCAGCCCCAGCATTTT.